This T cell receptor (beta chain) was retrieved from a study of glioma-infiltrating T cells. Study-wide findings and caveats: Gliomas, especially low-grade, showed above-expected tissue-blood divergence; non-neoplastic patients showed below. Very few CDR3 sequences were shared between tissue and blood.

TCR alpha and beta CDR3 regions were amplified from RNA using iRepertoire nested multiplex PCR. Tissue mRNA or PBMC total RNA, about 95-450 ng, went into one-step reverse transcription and amplification. A single record per CDR3 protein comes from TCRdb applying MiXCR to the multiplex PCR reads. Here the sample spans about 190,000 distinct CDR3 sequences, more than 30% being singletons. The CDR3 contains 13 residues. Trimming pared 4 bases from V and 9 bases from J, leaving 16 bases between. Germline loops: CDR1 SGDLS, CDR2 YYNGEE. This clonotype showed up just a few times. Its antigen is currently unknown.

The source is a human donor with low-grade glioma or glioblastoma, undergoing nonglioma brain surgery, or in good health (not recorded which). This chain uses TRBV9 with TRBJ1-1; D is possibly TRBD1 (5 bases). Sequenced material: glioma tissue, nonneoplastic brain tissue, or PBMCs (not recorded which). Here the CDR3 reads CASSLNLGEQAFF. The CDR3 DNA reads TGTGCCAGCAGCCTAAATTTAGGGGAACAAGCTTTCTTT.